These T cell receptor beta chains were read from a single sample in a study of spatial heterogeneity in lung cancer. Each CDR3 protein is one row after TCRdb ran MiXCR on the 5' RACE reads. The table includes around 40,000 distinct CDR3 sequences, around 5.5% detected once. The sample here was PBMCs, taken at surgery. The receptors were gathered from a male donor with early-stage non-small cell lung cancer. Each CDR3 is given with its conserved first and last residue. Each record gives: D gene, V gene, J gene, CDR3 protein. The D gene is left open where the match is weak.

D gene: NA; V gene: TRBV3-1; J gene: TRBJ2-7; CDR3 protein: CASSQGGYEQYF
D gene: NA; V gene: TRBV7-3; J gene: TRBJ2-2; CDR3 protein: CASSRYHSNTGELFF
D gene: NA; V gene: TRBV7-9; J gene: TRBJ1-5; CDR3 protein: CASSLAGGGNQPQHF
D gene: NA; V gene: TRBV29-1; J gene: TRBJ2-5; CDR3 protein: CSVEVAETQYF
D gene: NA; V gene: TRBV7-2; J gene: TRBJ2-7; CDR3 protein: CASSPIMGPHYF
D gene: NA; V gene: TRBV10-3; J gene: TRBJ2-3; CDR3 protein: CAISGREGFSTDTQYF
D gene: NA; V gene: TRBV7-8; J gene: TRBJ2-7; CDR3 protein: CASSLMVSSGYEQYF
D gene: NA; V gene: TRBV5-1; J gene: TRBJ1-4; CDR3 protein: CASSWAGTANEKLFF
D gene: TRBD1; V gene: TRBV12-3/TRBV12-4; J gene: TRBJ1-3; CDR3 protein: CASGWTGQTSSGNTIYF
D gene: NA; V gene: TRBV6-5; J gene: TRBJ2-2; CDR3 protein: CASSYASGRGTGELFF
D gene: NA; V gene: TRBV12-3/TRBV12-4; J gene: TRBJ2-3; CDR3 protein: CASSSSRIANTDTQYF
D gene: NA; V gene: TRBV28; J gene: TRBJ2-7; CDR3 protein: CASSFGSSYEQYF
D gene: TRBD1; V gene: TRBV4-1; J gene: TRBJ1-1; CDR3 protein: CASSPLGQSNTEAFF
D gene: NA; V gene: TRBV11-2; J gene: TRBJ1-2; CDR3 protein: CASSLGTGANYGYTF
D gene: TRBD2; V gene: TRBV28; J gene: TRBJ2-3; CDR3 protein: CASSFWSGVGTDTQYF
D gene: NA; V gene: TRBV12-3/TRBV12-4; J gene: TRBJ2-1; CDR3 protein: CASSLRSGSNEQFF
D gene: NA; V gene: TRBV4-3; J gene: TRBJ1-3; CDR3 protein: CASSQDPTISGNTIYF
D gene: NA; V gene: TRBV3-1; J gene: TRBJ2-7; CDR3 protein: CASSYPGRGSYEQYF
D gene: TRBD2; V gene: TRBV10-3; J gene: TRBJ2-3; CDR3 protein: CAISAGGASDTQYF
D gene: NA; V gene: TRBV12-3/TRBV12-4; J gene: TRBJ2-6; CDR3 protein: CASSFDLSGANVLTF
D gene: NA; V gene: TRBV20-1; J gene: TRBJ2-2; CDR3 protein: CSARMGAANTGELFF
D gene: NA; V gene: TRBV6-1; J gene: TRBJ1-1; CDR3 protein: CASSEAHTEAFF
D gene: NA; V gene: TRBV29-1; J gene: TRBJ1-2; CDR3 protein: CSVERGEDGYTF
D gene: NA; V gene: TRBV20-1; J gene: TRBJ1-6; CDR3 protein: CSARGPGFFGSPLHF
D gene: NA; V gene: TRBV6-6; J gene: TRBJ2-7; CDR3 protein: CASSYPRDGSYEQYF
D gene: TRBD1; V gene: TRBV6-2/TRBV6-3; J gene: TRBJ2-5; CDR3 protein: CASSRDRGIETQYF
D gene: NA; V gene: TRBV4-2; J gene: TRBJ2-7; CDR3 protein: CASSQAPESYEQYF
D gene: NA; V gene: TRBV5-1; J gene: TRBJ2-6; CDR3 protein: CASSLFPLPGANVLTF
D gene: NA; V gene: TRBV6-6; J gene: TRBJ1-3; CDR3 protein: CASSPNRSGSGNTIYF
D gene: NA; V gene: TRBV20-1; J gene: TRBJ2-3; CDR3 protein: CSAPLLRGRTDTQYF
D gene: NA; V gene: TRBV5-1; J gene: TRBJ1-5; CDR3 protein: CASREGDGNQPQHF
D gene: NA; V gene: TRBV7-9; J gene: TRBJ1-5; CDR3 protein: CASSQVGDQPQHF
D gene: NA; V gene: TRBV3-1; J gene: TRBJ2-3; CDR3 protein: CASSQGLGGTDTQYF
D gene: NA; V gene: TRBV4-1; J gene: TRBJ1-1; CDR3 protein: CASSQGISAEAFF
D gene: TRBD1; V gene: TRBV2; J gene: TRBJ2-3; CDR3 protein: CASSEAWTGWDTQYF